The 31 T cell receptor beta chains listed next were all sequenced from one sample in a study of blood T cells in healthy people across ages. The authors ran a second PCR of about 6 to 11 cycles using a sample-barcoded 5' primer and a J-beta primer mix. MiXCR, applied by TCRdb to the 5' RACE reads, yields one record per CDR3 protein. Among about 1 million distinct CDR3 sequences listed, less than 50% were seen once. The sequencing sample was made of blood. These receptors all come from a woman between 55 and 75 years old in good health.

The CDR3 region is CASSSIGSVEETQYF. As DNA, the CDR3 is TGCGCCAGCAGCAGTATAGGGTCGGTTGAAGAGACCCAGTACTTC. The J gene is TRBJ2-5, the V gene TRBV5-1; D is unresolved. The V end was cut by 4 bases, the J end by 3 bases, with 16 bases between. Germline values: CDR1 SGHRS, CDR2 YFSETQ. This CDR3 spans 15 amino acids.

This chain uses TRBV4-1 with TRBJ2-4; D not certain. Germline V lookup: CDR1 MGHRA, CDR2 YSYEKL. The CDR3 length is 14 residues. V lost 4 bases and J lost 5, with 12 bases in between. For the CDR3, the DNA is TGCGCCAGCAGCCCTAGAGACGGTCAAAACATTCAGTACTTC. It is translated as CASSPRDGQNIQYF.

This clonotype was seen more than once but under ten times. The genes are TRBV6-6 and TRBJ2-7, with D perhaps TRBD1 (6 bases). Trimming stripped 4 bases from V and 4 bases from J, with 17 bases between. Germline V gene lookup returns CDR1 MNHNY and CDR2 SVGAGI (reference sequence). This CDR3 has 15 residues. The DNA of the CDR3 is TGTGCCAGCAGTTCTGGACAGTTCAGGGGATACGAGCAGTACTTC. Its protein product is CASSSGQFRGYEQYF.

The rearrangement links TRBV9 to TRBJ2-3, with TRBD2 identical over 10 bases. The length of the CDR3 is 19 residues. V trimming: 5 bases; J trimming: 2 bases; junction bases outside the gene matches: 17. Germline V gives CDR1 SGDLS, CDR2 YYNGEE. CDR3 protein: CASSQAQGAGGANTDTQYF. The CDR3 region has the DNA TGTGCCAGCAGTCAAGCACAGGGAGCGGGAGGGGCCAACACAGATACGCAGTATTTT. The full variable domain, rest sourced from reference TRBV9 and TRBJ2-3, is DSGVTQTPKHLITATGQRVTLRCSPRSGDLSVYWYQQSLDQGLQFLIQYYNGEERAKGNILERFSAQQFPDLHSELNLSSLELGDSALYFCASSQAQGAGGANTDTQYFGPGTRLTVL.

This clonotype came up many times. The V call is TRBV27, the J call TRBJ2-2; D gene unclear. Trimming cost V 4 bases and J 6 bases, with 9 bases left between them. This CDR3 comprises 13 residues. Germline values: CDR1 MNHEY, CDR2 SMNVEV (reference sequence). The CDR3 DNA sequence: TGTGCCAGCAGTTCGGTGCGTGCCGGGGAGCTGTTTTTT. It encodes CASSSVRAGELFF.

The rearrangement uses TRBV12-3 or TRBV12-4 and TRBJ2-7, with a possible D match to TRBD2 (6 bases). V was cut by 3 bases and J by 1 base, with 13 bases left in between. This CDR3 spans 15 amino acids. Written as DNA, the CDR3 is TGTGCCAGCAGTTTCGTGGGGACTTCGTCCTACGAGCAGTACTTC. Translated, it gives CASSFVGTSSYEQYF.

J is TRBJ1-3 and V is TRBV6-6; possibly TRBD1 for D (5 bases). V was cut by 6 bases and J by 0 bases, with 18 bases left in between. The CDR3 is made up of 17 amino acids. The germline CDR1 and CDR2 sequences are MNHNY and SVGAGI (reference sequence). CDR3 DNA sequence: TGTGCCAGCAGCCGACAATCCCGGGGCTACTCTGGAAACACCATATATTTT. Its translation: CASSRQSRGYSGNTIYF.

The V gene is TRBV5-4, the J gene TRBJ2-1; 7 nucleotides align to TRBD2. CDR1 is SGHNT and CDR2 is YYREEE in the germline V gene (reference sequence). The CDR3 covers 18 residues. The V gene end was trimmed by 4 bases and the J gene end by 0 bases; junction bases not matched to a gene: 13. CDR3 loop: CASSPPDIIAGSYNEQFF. Here the CDR3 DNA reads TGTGCCAGCAGCCCACCGGATATCATAGCGGGCTCCTACAATGAGCAGTTCTTC.

The V call is TRBV27, the J call TRBJ2-1, with D perhaps matching TRBD2 (6 bases). CDR1 and CDR2 (germline): MNHEY, SMNVEV (reference sequence). V lost 8 bases to trimming and J lost 3 bases, with 14 bases between them. This CDR3 has 14 residues. The CDR3 bases are TGTGCCAGCCAGGAGGGCGTTTACTACAATGAGCAGTTCTTC. Translating gives CASQEGVYYNEQFF.

The rearrangement links TRBV13 to TRBJ1-1; TRBD1 matches 7 bases. CDR1 is PRHDT and CDR2 is FYEKMQ in the germline V gene (reference sequence). The CDR3 length is 15 residues. After removal of 4 bases from V and 5 bases from J, the junction contained 10 bases not matched to a gene. The CDR3 nucleotides read TGTGCCAGCAGCTGGTCTGAGACAGGGTATACTGAAGCTTTCTTT. Its protein product is CASSWSETGYTEAFF.

V gene TRBV27 combines with J gene TRBJ2-7; possibly TRBD2 for D (6 bases). V lost 6 bases to trimming and J lost 0 bases, with 12 bases between them. CDR3 length: 14 amino acids. Looked up from germline, CDR1 is MNHEY and CDR2 is SMNVEV (reference sequence). CDR3 nucleotides: TGTGCCAGCAGCCCGGGACTCCTCTCCTACGAGCAGTACTTC. Amino acid sequence: CASSPGLLSYEQYF.

The V gene is TRBV6-1, the J gene TRBJ2-5; D not resolved. The tail of the sequence fits TRBJ2-7 better, so the J call may be wrong. The germline V gene has CDR1 MNHNS and CDR2 SASEGT. The CDR3 has 12 residues. CDR3 in DNA: TGTGCCAGCAGTGAAGGGGAATACGAGCAGTACTTC. Its translation: CASSEGEYEQYF.

V is TRBV29-1 and J is TRBJ2-2, with D possibly TRBD1 on 6 matching bases. There are 15 residues in the CDR3. Germline CDR1 reads SQVTM; CDR2 reads ANQGSEA. The V gene lost 3 bases and the J gene lost 0 bases, with 11 bases spanning the gap. CDR3 sequence reads: CSVDVGGSNTGELFF. The CDR3 coding sequence is TGCAGCGTTGATGTTGGGGGCTCGAACACCGGGGAGCTGTTTTTT.

This chain joins TRBV30 and TRBJ2-5; D not resolved. The CDR3 consists of 13 residues. The V end lost 4 bases, the J end lost 11 bases, and 20 bases lay between the germline ends. Germline CDR1 is GTSNPN and CDR2 is SVGIG (reference sequence). CDR3 DNA: TGTGCCTGGAATATTAAGGGCCCCTTGGAGCAGTACTTC. This translates into CAWNIKGPLEQYF.

In DNA form, the CDR3 reads TGCAGCGTTGTGGAGGAGGCGGACTCACCCCTCCACTTT. Protein product: CSVVEEADSPLHF. The V and J genes are TRBV29-1 and TRBJ1-6; D uncertain. The CDR3 is made up of 13 amino acids. CDR1 and CDR2 (germline): SQVTM, ANQGSEA. With 4 bases removed from V and 10 bases from J, the gap between germline ends came to 14 bases.

The J gene is TRBJ2-5, the V gene TRBV12-3 or TRBV12-4; no clear D. CDR3 length equals 13 residues. Trimming took 7 bases from V and 5 from J, leaving 14 bases between them. As DNA, the CDR3 is TGTGCCAGCACCACCGCCCCTGCGGAGACCCAGTACTTC. Translated, it gives CASTTAPAETQYF.

Here the CDR3 reads CSAPGRLTNEQFF. The CDR3 bases are TGCAGTGCCCCGGGACGGCTGACTAATGAGCAGTTCTTC. The V and J genes are TRBV20-1 and TRBJ2-1; D may be TRBD1 or TRBD2 (5 bases each). The CDR3 contains 13 residues. CDR1 DFQATT and CDR2 SNEGSKA come from the germline V gene (reference sequence). The V end was cut by 6 bases, the J end by 7 bases, with 16 bases between.

The rearrangement links TRBV20-1 to TRBJ2-1, with TRBD2 matching 7 bases. J gave up 7 bases and V 3 bases, and 6 bases lay outside the gene matches. The CDR3 covers 13 residues. Germline loops: CDR1 DFQATT, CDR2 SNEGSKA (reference sequence). The CDR3 region is CSASGGSRNEQFF. CDR3 in DNA: TGCAGTGCTAGTGGCGGGAGTAGGAATGAGCAGTTCTTC.

This chain connects TRBV20-1 to TRBJ2-1; 9 nucleotides line up with TRBD2. With 2 bases clipped from V and 3 bases from J, the junction kept 8 bases outside the gene matches. The CDR3 length is 16 residues. The V gene's germline CDR1 is DFQATT and CDR2 SNEGSKA (reference sequence). The CDR3 sequence: CSARRRGGLIYNEQFF. CDR3 bases: TGCAGTGCTAGACGGCGGGGGGGCCTGATCTACAATGAGCAGTTCTTC.

V and J are TRBV24-1 and TRBJ2-1; 9 bases line up with TRBD2. J gave up 10 bases and V 4 bases, and 7 bases lay outside the gene matches. The CDR3 contains 14 residues. Germline CDR1 and CDR2: KGHDR and SFDVKD. The CDR3 here is CATSDPGLAGEQFF. The CDR3 DNA sequence: TGTGCCACCAGTGACCCCGGGCTAGCGGGAGAGCAGTTCTTC.

V is TRBV9 and J is TRBJ1-2, with no clear D. Trimming took off 4 bases at V and 4 bases at J, with 20 bases between the two ends. The CDR3 length is 16 residues. From germline, CDR1 is SGDLS and CDR2 YYNGEE. Here the CDR3 DNA reads TGTGCCAGCAGCCTCGCCATCCCTTACGGTGGCTATGGCTACACCTTC. Its translation is CASSLAIPYGGYGYTF.

This chain links TRBV27 with TRBJ2-7, with 7 bases matching TRBD2. The CDR3 totals 15 residues. V was pared by 3 bases and J by 7 bases, with 12 bases of the junction left unmatched. Germline assignment: CDR1 MNHEY and CDR2 SMNVEV (reference sequence). The CDR3 nucleotides are TGTGCCAGCAGTTTTGGGGGAGGGCCTTTAAATGAGCAGTACTTC. This sequence encodes CASSFGGGPLNEQYF.

This chain uses TRBV6-1 with TRBJ2-5; 9 bases map to TRBD2. TRBJ2-7 matches the DNA end more closely, so the J call is doubtful. The germline CDR1 and CDR2 sequences are MNHNS and SASEGT. CDR3 length: 12 residues. The CDR3 here is CASRVAGVEQYF. The CDR3 nucleotides read TGTGCCAGCAGGGTAGCGGGAGTCGAGCAGTACTTC.

Note on this clonotype: An end of the junction differs from the germline gene, which may be a read error. The chain couples TRBV30 to TRBJ2-7; 8 bases match TRBD2. The J call is doubtful: the DNA matches TRBJ2-5 better. The CDR3 sequence is 13 residues long. Germline CDR1 and CDR2: GTSNPN and SVGIG (reference sequence). Here the CDR3 reads CARSREGQETQYF. In DNA, the CDR3 is TGTGCCCGGAGTCGGGAGGGGCAAGAGACCCAGTACTTC.

This clonotype showed up many times. This chain's CDR3 is CASSKQPSYEQYF. The CDR3 DNA reads TGTGCCAGCAGTAAACAGCCCTCCTACGAGCAGTACTTC. The chain is built from TRBV28 and TRBJ2-7, with unresolved D. Germline V CDR1 and CDR2: MDHEN, SYDVKM. Deletions cut 5 bases from V and 0 bases from J, with 8 bases between. The CDR3 extends over 13 amino acids. Full variable domain (rest looked up from reference TRBV28 and TRBJ2-7): DVKVTQSSRYLVKRTGEKVFLECVQDMDHENMFWYRQDPGLGLRLIYFSYDVKMKEKGDIPEGYSVSREKKERFSLILESASTNQTSMYLCASSKQPSYEQYFGPGTRLTVT.

The chain uses TRBV3-1 and TRBJ1-1; no firm D call. Per germline, CDR1 LGHDT and CDR2 YNNKEL (reference sequence). V was clipped by 3 bases and J by 1 base, with 12 bases between them. This CDR3 has 15 residues. CDR3 sequence reads: CASSHEDAWNTEAFF. CDR3 in DNA: TGTGCCAGCAGCCATGAGGATGCCTGGAACACTGAAGCTTTCTTT. Looking up the rest from reference TRBV3-1 and TRBJ1-1 gives the full variable domain: DTAVSQTPKYLVTQMGNDKSIKCEQNLGHDTMYWYKQDSKKFLKIMFSYNNKELIINETVPNRFSPKSPDKAHLNLHINSLELGDSAVYFCASSHEDAWNTEAFFGQGTRLTVV.

The chain is built from TRBV20-1 and TRBJ2-7; 7 bases match TRBD1. The tail of the sequence fits TRBJ2-5 better, so the J call may be wrong. Germline-derived CDR1 and CDR2 are DFQATT and SNEGSKA (reference sequence). The CDR3 loop spans 13 amino acids. CDR3 in amino acids: CSGETGNGETQYF. CDR3 nucleotide sequence: TGCAGTGGAGAGACAGGGAATGGAGAGACCCAGTACTTC.

CDR3 in DNA: TGCAGCGTTTCCAGGGATAGCAATCAGCCCCAGCATTTT. The encoded protein is CSVSRDSNQPQHF. V gene TRBV29-1 combines with J gene TRBJ1-5; perhaps TRBD1 as D (5 bases). This CDR3 is built from 13 residues. The germline V gene encodes CDR1 SQVTM and CDR2 ANQGSEA. V lost 5 bases and J 0 bases, leaving 8 bases between the germline ends. Full variable domain (rest looked up from reference TRBV29-1 and TRBJ1-5): SAVISQKPSRDICQRGTSLTIQCQVDSQVTMMFWYRQQPGQSLTLIATANQGSEATYESGFVIDKFPISRPNLTFSTLTVSNMSPEDSSIYLCSVSRDSNQPQHFGDGTRLSIL.

The V call is TRBV7-8, the J call TRBJ1-4, with 7 nucleotides matching TRBD1. This CDR3 has 15 amino acids. The V and J ends lost 5 bases and 5 bases, in that order; junction bases with no gene match: 8. In germline, CDR1 is SGHVS, CDR2 FQNEAQ. The CDR3: CASSPRQGFNEKLFF. CDR3 coding DNA: TGTGCCAGCAGCCCCCGACAGGGTTTCAATGAAAAACTGTTTTTT.

The J gene is TRBJ2-5, the V gene TRBV11-2; D is possibly TRBD2 (6 bases). The J call may be incorrect, as the DNA end agrees better with TRBJ2-7. The V gene's germline CDR1 is SGHAT and CDR2 FQNNGV. The CDR3 consists of 17 residues. CDR3 bases: TGTGCCAGCAGCCTTGTCCCCCGGTCGGGAGTGCGAAACGAGCAGTACTTC. It codes for CASSLVPRSGVRNEQYF.

This clonotype was seen repeatedly, ten times or more. The chain is built from TRBV6-5 and TRBJ2-7; 8 bases match TRBD1. The trim removed 6 bases at V and 5 bases at J, leaving 6 bases unmatched. Germline assignment: CDR1 MNHEY and CDR2 SVGAGI. The CDR3 length is 13 residues. Here the CDR3 reads CASSYPGQDEQYF. CDR3 sequence (DNA): TGTGCCAGCAGCTACCCGGGACAGGACGAGCAGTACTTC.